This T cell receptor (beta chain) was sequenced during a study of T cells after yellow fever vaccination. Study results and limitations: Abundant clonotypes from the bulk population could contaminate FACS-sorted repertoires. On re-exposure, the response was weaker but peaked faster, at day 5 versus 15.

One entry per CDR3 protein, called by TCRdb with MiXCR from the 5' RACE reads. The table shows about 320,000 distinct CDR3 sequences, with over 3.5% occurring only once. For this clonotype: Its target is not known.

Germline V gene data show CDR1 as LNHDA and CDR2 as SQIVND (reference sequence). V was pared by 7 bases and J by 6 bases, with 15 bases between. The CDR3 has 13 residues. Sequencing used PBMCs, obtained 15 days after the yellow fever booster vaccination. The V call is TRBV19, the J call TRBJ1-1; D unresolved. The source is a man between 18 and 29 years old who received the YFV17D yellow fever vaccine. This chain's CDR3 is CASTTDRYAEAFF. DNA of the CDR3: TGTGCCAGTACCACGGATAGGTACGCTGAAGCTTTCTTT.